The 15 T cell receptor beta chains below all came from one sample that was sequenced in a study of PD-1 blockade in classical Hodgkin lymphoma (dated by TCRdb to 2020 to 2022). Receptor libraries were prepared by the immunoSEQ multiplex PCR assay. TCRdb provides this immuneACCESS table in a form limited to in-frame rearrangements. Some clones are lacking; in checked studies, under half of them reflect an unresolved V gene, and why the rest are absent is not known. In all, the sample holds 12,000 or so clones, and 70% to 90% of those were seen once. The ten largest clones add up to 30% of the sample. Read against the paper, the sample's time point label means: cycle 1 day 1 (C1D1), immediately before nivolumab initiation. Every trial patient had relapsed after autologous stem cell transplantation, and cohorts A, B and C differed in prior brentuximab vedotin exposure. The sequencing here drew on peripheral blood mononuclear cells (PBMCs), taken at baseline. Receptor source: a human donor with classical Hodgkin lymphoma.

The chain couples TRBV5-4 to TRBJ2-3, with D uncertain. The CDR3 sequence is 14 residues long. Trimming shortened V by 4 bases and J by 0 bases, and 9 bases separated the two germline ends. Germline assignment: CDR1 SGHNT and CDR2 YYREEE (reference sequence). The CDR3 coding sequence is TGTGCCAGCAGCCCCCTACGGAGCACAGATACGCAGTATTTT. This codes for CASSPLRSTDTQYF.

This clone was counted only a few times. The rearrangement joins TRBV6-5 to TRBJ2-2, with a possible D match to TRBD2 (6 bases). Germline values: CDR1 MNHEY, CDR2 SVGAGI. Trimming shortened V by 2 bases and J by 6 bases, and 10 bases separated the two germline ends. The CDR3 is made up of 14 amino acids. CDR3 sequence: CASSYARGAGELFF. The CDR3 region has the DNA TGTGCCAGCAGTTACGCGCGCGGGGCCGGGGAGCTGTTTTTT.

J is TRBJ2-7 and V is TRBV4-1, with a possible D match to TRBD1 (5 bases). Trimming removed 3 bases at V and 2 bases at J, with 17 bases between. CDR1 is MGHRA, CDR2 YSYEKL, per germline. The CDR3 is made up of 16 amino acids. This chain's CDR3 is CASSHLTGRGPYEQYF. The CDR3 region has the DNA TGCGCCAGCAGCCATCTTACAGGTCGTGGGCCCTACGAGCAGTACTTC.

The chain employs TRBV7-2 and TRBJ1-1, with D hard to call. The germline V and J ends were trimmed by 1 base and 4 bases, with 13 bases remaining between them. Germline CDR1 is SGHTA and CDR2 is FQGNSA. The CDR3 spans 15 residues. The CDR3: CASSLDPGVTTEAFF. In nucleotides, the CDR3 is TGTGCCAGCAGCTTAGACCCCGGGGTTACCACTGAAGCTTTCTTT. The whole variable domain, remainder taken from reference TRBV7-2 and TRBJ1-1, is GAGVSQSPSNKVTEKGKDVELRCDPISGHTALYWYRQSLGQGLEFLIYFQGNSAPDKSGLPSDRFSAERTGGSVSTLTIQRTQQEDSAVYLCASSLDPGVTTEAFFGQGTRLTVV.

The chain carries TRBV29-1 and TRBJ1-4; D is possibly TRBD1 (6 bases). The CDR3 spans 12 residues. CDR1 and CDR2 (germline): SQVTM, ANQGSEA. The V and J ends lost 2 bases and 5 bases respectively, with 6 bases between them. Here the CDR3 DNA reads TGCAGCGTTGAAACAGGGAATGAAAAACTGTTTTTT. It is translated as CSVETGNEKLFF.

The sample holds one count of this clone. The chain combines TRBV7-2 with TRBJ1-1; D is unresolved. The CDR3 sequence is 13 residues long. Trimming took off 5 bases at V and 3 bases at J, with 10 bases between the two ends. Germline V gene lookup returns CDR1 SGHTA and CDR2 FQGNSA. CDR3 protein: CASSPDGDTEAFF. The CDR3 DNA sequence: TGTGCCAGCAGCCCGGACGGAGACACTGAAGCTTTCTTT.

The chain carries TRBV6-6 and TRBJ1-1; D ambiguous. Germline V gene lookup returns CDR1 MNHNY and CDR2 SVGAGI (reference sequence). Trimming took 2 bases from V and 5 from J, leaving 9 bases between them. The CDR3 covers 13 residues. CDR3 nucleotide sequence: TGTGCCAGCAGTTACGACACGGGGACTGAAGCTTTCTTT. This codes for CASSYDTGTEAFF.

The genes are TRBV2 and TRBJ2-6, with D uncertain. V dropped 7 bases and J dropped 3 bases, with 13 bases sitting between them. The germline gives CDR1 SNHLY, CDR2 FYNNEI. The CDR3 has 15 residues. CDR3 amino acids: CASIEMGFGANVLTF. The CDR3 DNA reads TGTGCCAGCATCGAGATGGGCTTTGGGGCCAACGTCCTGACTTTC.

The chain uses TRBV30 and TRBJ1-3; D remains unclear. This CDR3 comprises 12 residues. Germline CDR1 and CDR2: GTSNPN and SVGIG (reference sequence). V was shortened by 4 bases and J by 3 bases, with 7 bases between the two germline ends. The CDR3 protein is CAWKRSGNTIYF. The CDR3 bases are TGTGCCTGGAAAAGGAGTGGAAACACCATATATTTT.

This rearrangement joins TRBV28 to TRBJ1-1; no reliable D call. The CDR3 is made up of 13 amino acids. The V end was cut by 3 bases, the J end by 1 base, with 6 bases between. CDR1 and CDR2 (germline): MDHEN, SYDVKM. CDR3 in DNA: TGTGCCAGCAGTTTGGTGGCGAACACTGAAGCTTTCTTT. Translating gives CASSLVANTEAFF. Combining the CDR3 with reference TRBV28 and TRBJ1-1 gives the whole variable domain DVKVTQSSRYLVKRTGEKVFLECVQDMDHENMFWYRQDPGLGLRLIYFSYDVKMKEKGDIPEGYSVSREKKERFSLILESASTNQTSMYLCASSLVANTEAFFGQGTRLTVV.

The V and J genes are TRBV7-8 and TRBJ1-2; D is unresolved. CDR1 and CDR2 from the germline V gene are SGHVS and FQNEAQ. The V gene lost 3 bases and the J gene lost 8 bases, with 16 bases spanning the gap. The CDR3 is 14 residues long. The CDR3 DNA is TGTGCCAGCAGCTTCACCCAGAACATGGGAGGCTACACCTTC. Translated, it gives CASSFTQNMGGYTF.

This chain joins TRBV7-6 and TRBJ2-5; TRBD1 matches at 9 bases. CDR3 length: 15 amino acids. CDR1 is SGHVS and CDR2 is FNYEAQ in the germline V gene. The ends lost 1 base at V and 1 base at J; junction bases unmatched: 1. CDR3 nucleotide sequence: TGTGCCAGCAGCTTAGGGGGACAGGGCCAAGAGACCCAGTACTTC. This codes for CASSLGGQGQETQYF.

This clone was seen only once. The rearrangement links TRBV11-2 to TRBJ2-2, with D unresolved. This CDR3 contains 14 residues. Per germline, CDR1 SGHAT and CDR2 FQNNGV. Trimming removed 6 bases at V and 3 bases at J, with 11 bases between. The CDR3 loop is CASRYSLDTGELFF. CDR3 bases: TGTGCCAGCAGGTATTCCCTCGACACCGGGGAGCTGTTTTTT.

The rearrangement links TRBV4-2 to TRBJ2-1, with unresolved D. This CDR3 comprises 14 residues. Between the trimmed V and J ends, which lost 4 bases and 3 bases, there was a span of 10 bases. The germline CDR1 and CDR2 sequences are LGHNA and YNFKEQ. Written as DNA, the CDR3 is TGTGCCAGCAGCCCAGCCCCGGACTACAATGAGCAGTTCTTC. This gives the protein CASSPAPDYNEQFF.

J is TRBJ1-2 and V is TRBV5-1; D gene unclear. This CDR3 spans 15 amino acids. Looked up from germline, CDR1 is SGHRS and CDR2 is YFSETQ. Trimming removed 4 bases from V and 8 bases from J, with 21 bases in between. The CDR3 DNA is TGCGCCAGCAGCCCTGACCCGGGCACGGCCCGCGGCTACACCTTC. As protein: CASSPDPGTARGYTF.